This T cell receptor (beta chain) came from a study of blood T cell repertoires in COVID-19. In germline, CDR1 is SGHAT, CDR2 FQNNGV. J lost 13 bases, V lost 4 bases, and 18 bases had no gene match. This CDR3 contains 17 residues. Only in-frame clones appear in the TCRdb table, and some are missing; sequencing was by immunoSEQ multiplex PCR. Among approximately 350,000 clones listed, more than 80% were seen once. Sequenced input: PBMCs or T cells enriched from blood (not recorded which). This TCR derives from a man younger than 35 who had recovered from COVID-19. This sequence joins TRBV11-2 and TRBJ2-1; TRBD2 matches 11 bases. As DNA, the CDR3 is TGTGCCAGCAGCTCGAAGGTGGGACTAGCGGTGGGGGAGAGTCAGTTCTTC. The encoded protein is CASSSKVGLAVGESQFF.